One sample yielded the 23 T cell receptor beta chains listed below, sequenced in a study of cytomegalovirus exposure and HLA in healthy donors. Vbeta (60) and Jbeta (13) primers were used in the PCR. Assay used: immunoSEQ multiplex PCR; TCRdb lists only in-frame clones, some missing. This sample carries approximately 170,000 clones, around 75% of them seen once, and the ten largest clones take around 3.2%. The material sequenced was PBMCs. The source is a woman aged 25 to 39 in good health and CMV-seropositive.

This chain connects TRBV7-9 to TRBJ1-3; D gene uncertain. CDR3 length: 16 residues. Trimming cost V 0 bases and J 2 bases, with 11 bases left between them. In germline, CDR1 is SEHNR, CDR2 FQNEAQ (reference sequence). The CDR3 region is CASSLATGGAGNTIYF. The CDR3, as DNA: TGTGCCAGCAGCTTAGCGACGGGAGGTGCTGGAAACACCATATATTTT.

This clone has a handful of counts. The DNA for the CDR3 is TGTGCCACCAGCAGAGATGGTAGAGAGACCCAGTACTTC. Protein sequence: CATSRDGRETQYF. The chain uses TRBV15 and TRBJ2-5; D call uncertain. The CDR3 extends over 13 amino acids. In germline, CDR1 is LNHNV, CDR2 YYDKDF (reference sequence). The germline V and J ends were trimmed by 0 bases and 4 bases, with 6 bases remaining between them.

The gene calls are TRBV5-1 and TRBJ1-4; 12 positions agree with TRBD1. With 3 bases clipped from V and 8 bases from J, the junction kept 5 bases outside the gene matches. The CDR3 length is 15 residues. CDR1 SGHRS and CDR2 YFSETQ come from the germline V gene. The CDR3 region is CASSSSGTGGEKLFF. The CDR3 nucleotides read TGCGCCAGCAGCTCCTCCGGGACAGGGGGCGAAAAACTGTTTTTT.

The rearrangement joins TRBV7-9 to TRBJ2-7; 7 bases match TRBD2. The V gene end was trimmed by 2 bases and the J gene end by 5 bases; junction bases not matched to a gene: 15. There are 17 residues in the CDR3. The germline V gene encodes CDR1 SEHNR and CDR2 FQNEAQ (reference sequence). Here the CDR3 reads CASSLFKVVAGADEQYF. CDR3 DNA sequence: TGTGCCAGCAGCTTATTCAAGGTGGTAGCGGGTGCGGACGAGCAGTACTTC.

The chain combines TRBV5-1 with TRBJ2-1; TRBD1 is a possible D gene (6 bases). The V and J ends lost 2 bases and 9 bases respectively, with 12 bases between them. Germline CDR1 is SGHRS and CDR2 is YFSETQ. This CDR3 contains 13 residues. The CDR3 DNA follows: TGCGCCAGCAGCTTAGGGGGACCCGGTGAGCAGTTCTTC. This sequence encodes CASSLGGPGEQFF.

The J gene is TRBJ1-5, the V gene TRBV4-1; D is possibly TRBD1 (6 bases). The CDR3 is made up of 17 amino acids. Germline values: CDR1 MGHRA, CDR2 YSYEKL. The V gene lost 3 bases and the J gene lost 3 bases, with 18 bases spanning the gap. The CDR3 coding sequence is TGCGCCAGCAGCCACATATTACGCGGACAGACCAATCAGCCCCAGCATTTT. It is translated as CASSHILRGQTNQPQHF.

The chain has TRBV5-1 and TRBJ2-1; D not resolved. CDR3 length equals 15 residues. V was pared by 0 bases and J by 6 bases, with 13 bases between. Germline V gene data show CDR1 as SGHRS and CDR2 as YFSETQ. Here the CDR3 DNA reads TGCGCCAGCAGCTTGGTGCTAGGCACGGGCAATGAGCAGTTCTTC. Its translation: CASSLVLGTGNEQFF.

The table lists this clone with a count of one. The chain couples TRBV6-1 to TRBJ1-5; D call uncertain. The germline V gene has CDR1 MNHNS and CDR2 SASEGT. The V and J ends lost 6 bases and 6 bases respectively, with 18 bases between them. The CDR3 runs to 15 residues. CDR3 region: CASSEPFRGSQPQHF. DNA for the CDR3: TGTGCCAGCAGCGAACCCTTTAGAGGAAGTCAGCCCCAGCATTTT.

The chain joins TRBV2 to TRBJ1-6, with 9 positions matching TRBD1. CDR1 is SNHLY and CDR2 is FYNNEI in the germline V gene. Trimming took 5 bases from V and 8 from J; bases not matched to a gene: 4. CDR3 length: 14 amino acids. This CDR3 reads CASSPGQGDSPLHF. DNA of the CDR3: TGTGCCAGCAGTCCGGGACAGGGTGATTCACCCCTCCACTTT.

This chain links TRBV12-5 with TRBJ2-2; maybe TRBD2 (6 bases). The ends were cut back, 0 bases at V and 7 bases at J, with 18 bases in the middle. The germline V gene has CDR1 LGHNT and CDR2 FRNRAP. The CDR3 runs to 17 residues. The CDR3 bases are TGTGCTAGTGGTTTGGTACTGGCGGGATCCTTCCACGGGGAGCTGTTTTTT. It codes for CASGLVLAGSFHGELFF.

V usage is TRBV28 and J usage is TRBJ1-4, with D unclear. Germline CDR1 MDHEN, CDR2 SYDVKM. The CDR3 totals 13 residues. Trimming removed 8 bases from V and 5 bases from J, with 12 bases in between. The DNA of the CDR3 is TGTGCCAGCCTCTCGGGAGGGAATGAAAAACTGTTTTTT. This sequence encodes CASLSGGNEKLFF.

The chain couples TRBV7-9 to TRBJ2-1; 13 nucleotides agree with TRBD2. The CDR3 covers 16 residues. Trimming removed 4 bases from V and 3 bases from J; junction bases left unmatched: 3. Germline CDR1 and CDR2: SEHNR and FQNEAQ (reference sequence). DNA of the CDR3: TGTGCCAGCAGCTCAAGGACTAGCGGGAGCTACAATGAGCAGTTCTTC. This sequence encodes CASSSRTSGSYNEQFF. Full variable domain (outside the CDR3, taken from reference TRBV7-9 and TRBJ2-1): DTGVSQNPRHKITKRGQNVTFRCDPISEHNRLYWYRQTLGQGPEFLTYFQNEAQLEKSRLLSDRFSAERPKGSFSTLEIQRTEQGDSAMYLCASSSRTSGSYNEQFFGPGTRLTVL.

The chain uses TRBV10-3 and TRBJ2-7; D is uncertain. Trimming stripped 4 bases from V and 4 bases from J, with 5 bases between. CDR1 and CDR2 (germline): ENHRY, SYGVKD. This CDR3 comprises 11 residues. In nucleotides, the CDR3 is TGTGCCATCAGTGGCGATTACGAGCAGTACTTC. Its protein product is CAISGDYEQYF.

This rearrangement joins TRBV2 to TRBJ2-7; 10 bases are a match to TRBD1. The CDR3 spans 13 residues. Germline CDR1 is SNHLY and CDR2 is FYNNEI. Germline trimming cut 6 bases from V and 6 bases from J; bases unmatched to any gene: 5. The chain's CDR3 is CASRAGTGVEQYF. DNA for the CDR3: TGTGCCAGCAGGGCCGGGACAGGGGTCGAGCAGTACTTC.

This clone was picked up a small number of times. The gene calls are TRBV10-3 and TRBJ1-2; no firm D call. Trimming took off 2 bases at V and 2 bases at J, with 6 bases between the two ends. The CDR3 extends over 13 amino acids. Germline V gene lookup returns CDR1 ENHRY and CDR2 SYGVKD. The CDR3 here is CAISEGSNYGYTF. CDR3 coding DNA: TGTGCCATCAGTGAGGGCTCGAACTATGGCTACACCTTC.

The chain is built from TRBV7-9 and TRBJ1-1; D is undetermined. The V and J ends lost 4 bases and 1 base respectively, with 13 bases between them. Germline CDR1 and CDR2: SEHNR and FQNEAQ (reference sequence). This CDR3 is built from 15 residues. CDR3 DNA: TGTGCCAGCAGCTGGGCTCAACAGACGAACACTGAAGCTTTCTTT. It encodes CASSWAQQTNTEAFF.

The chain carries TRBV5-1 and TRBJ2-2; D is unresolved. Germline assignment: CDR1 SGHRS and CDR2 YFSETQ. V was shortened by 4 bases and J by 5 bases, with 15 bases between the two germline ends. There are 15 residues in the CDR3. CDR3 residues: CASSEDPYLTGELFF. The CDR3, as DNA: TGCGCCAGCAGCGAGGATCCCTACCTTACCGGGGAGCTGTTTTTT.

This chain joins TRBV4-1 and TRBJ1-2, with 10 bases identical to TRBD1. Per the germline V gene, CDR1 is MGHRA and CDR2 is YSYEKL. CDR3 length: 13 amino acids. V shed 4 bases and J 6 bases; nucleotides not matched to a gene: 2. The CDR3 DNA reads as TGCGCCAGCAGCCTCGGACAGGGGGATGGCTACACCTTC. Its translation is CASSLGQGDGYTF.

The chain has TRBV27 and TRBJ2-7; D might be TRBD1 (6 bases). The length of the CDR3 is 16 residues. Trimming stripped 8 bases from V and 2 bases from J, with 22 bases between. Looked up from germline, CDR1 is MNHEY and CDR2 is SMNVEV (reference sequence). CDR3 protein: CASVQSFRGSPYEQYF. DNA of the CDR3: TGTGCCAGCGTCCAATCGTTCAGGGGCAGTCCCTACGAGCAGTACTTC.

The chain employs TRBV4-1 and TRBJ1-3, with unresolved D. The length of the CDR3 is 13 residues. Trimming shortened V by 5 bases and J by 4 bases, and 9 bases separated the two germline ends. Germline V lookup: CDR1 MGHRA, CDR2 YSYEKL. CDR3 in DNA: TGCGCCAGCAGCTATGAGGTGGGAAACACCATATATTTT. It translates to CASSYEVGNTIYF.

This rearrangement joins TRBV5-6 to TRBJ1-6, with D unclear. Trimming stripped 1 base from V and 4 bases from J, with 15 bases between. Germline V gene sequence: CDR1 SGHDT, CDR2 YYEEEE. The CDR3 has 17 residues. CDR3 region: CASSLSRTPPYNSPLHF. For the CDR3, the DNA is TGTGCCAGCAGCTTGTCTCGGACTCCCCCTTATAATTCACCCCTCCACTTT.

This clone was seen a few times. The chain carries TRBV7-9 and TRBJ2-7; possible D gene TRBD2, 5 bases. V gave up 5 bases and J gave up 5 bases, with 13 bases separating them. This CDR3 contains 13 residues. Germline V CDR1 and CDR2: SEHNR, FQNEAQ (reference sequence). The CDR3 DNA is TGTGCCAGCAGCCCAAGGCTGGGAGACGAGCAGTACTTC. Protein product: CASSPRLGDEQYF. The full variable domain, rest sourced from reference TRBV7-9 and TRBJ2-7, is DTGVSQNPRHKITKRGQNVTFRCDPISEHNRLYWYRQTLGQGPEFLTYFQNEAQLEKSRLLSDRFSAERPKGSFSTLEIQRTEQGDSAMYLCASSPRLGDEQYFGPGTRLTVT.

This clone was seen only a few times. The CDR3 sequence: CASSEGGLPQHF. As DNA, the CDR3 is TGTGCCAGCAGTGAGGGGGGATTGCCCCAGCATTTT. The V gene is TRBV6-1, the J gene TRBJ1-5; possible D gene TRBD1, 5 bases. Germline assignment: CDR1 MNHNS and CDR2 SASEGT. The V and J ends lost 3 bases and 9 bases respectively, with 9 bases between them. CDR3 length: 12 residues.